This paragraph reports one T cell receptor beta chain. Its antigen is not known. The data stem from a study of cytomegalovirus exposure and HLA in healthy donors. 13 Jbeta primers and 60 Vbeta primers were used for the PCR. Profiling relied on immunoSEQ multiplex PCR, and the TCRdb table lists in-frame clones only, not all of them. The repertoire holds 150,000 to 200,000 clones, more than 65% seen once, with 2% to 3% in the top ten. General study points: Later on, an analysis found that several of the most significant clusters appeared to be linked to common viral pathogens, which included parvovirus B19.

The germline V gene encodes CDR1 SGHTA and CDR2 FQGNSA. This CDR3 region has 15 residues. Losses at the gene ends were 5 bases for V and 4 bases for J; bases not matched to a gene: 4. V gene TRBV7-2 combines with J gene TRBJ2-5, with 13 bases identical to TRBD2. The sample comprised PBMCs. This receptor was taken from a young woman in good health and CMV-seropositive. The CDR3 loop reads CASSIRLAGGETQYF. CDR3 nucleotide sequence: TGTGCCAGCAGCATTCGACTAGCGGGGGGAGAGACCCAGTACTTC. Drawing the rest from reference TRBV7-2 and TRBJ2-5, the complete variable domain is GAGVSQSPSNKVTEKGKDVELRCDPISGHTALYWYRQSLGQGLEFLIYFQGNSAPDKSGLPSDRFSAERTGGSVSTLTIQRTQQEDSAVYLCASSIRLAGGETQYFGPGTRLLVL.